A selection of T cell receptor beta chains follows, all from one sample in a study of T cell responses to AZD1222 COVID-19 vaccine. Sequenced by immunoSEQ multiplex PCR; TCRdb stores in-frame clones only, minus some. The data contain 150,000 or so clones, around nine tenths of them singletons. The sample was peripheral blood, taken on day 0 of MenACWY control vaccination. Receptors originate from an adult in good health. CDR3s include the opening cysteine and the closing phenylalanine or tryptophan. Fields, in order: D gene, clone size, J gene, V gene, CDR3 protein, CDR3 DNA. The D gene is left open where the match is weak. Some rows have no size entry. The others give once, few or many, or a class for an expanded clone.

>-|-|TRBJ2-5|TRBV27
CASSFTPEGAETQYF
TGTGCCAGCAGTTTTACCCCAGAAGGAGCCGAGACCCAGTACTTC
>TRBD1|-|TRBJ1-4|TRBV18
CASSPRQGGNEKLFF
TGTGCCAGCTCACCTCGACAGGGGGGTAATGAAAAACTGTTTTTT
>-|-|TRBJ2-7|TRBV5-5
CASSHMGLSEQYF
TGTGCCAGCAGCCATATGGGGTTGTCCGAGCAGTACTTC
>-|-|TRBJ2-2|TRBV27
CASKPFDFATGELFF
TGTGCCAGCAAACCCTTCGACTTTGCCACCGGGGAGCTGTTTTTT
>TRBD1|-|TRBJ2-7|TRBV2
CASRLDRSSYEQYF
TGTGCCAGCAGGTTGGACAGGTCTTCCTACGAGCAGTACTTC
>TRBD2|few|TRBJ2-5|TRBV2
CASSGLAGVQETQYF
TGTGCCAGCAGTGGACTAGCGGGGGTACAAGAGACCCAGTACTTC
>-|-|TRBJ1-5|TRBV2
CASSGAGGNQPQHF
TGTGCCAGCAGTGGTGCAGGGGGCAATCAGCCCCAGCATTTT
>TRBD2|-|TRBJ2-7|TRBV4-1
CASSQELAGGSYEQYF
TGCGCCAGCAGCCAGGAGCTAGCGGGAGGTTCCTACGAGCAGTACTTC
>-|-|TRBJ2-1|TRBV9
CASSVDLSSYNEQFF
TGTGCCAGCAGCGTAGATCTGAGCTCCTACAATGAGCAGTTCTTC
>TRBD2|-|TRBJ2-7|TRBV3-1/TRBV3-2
CASSQPSGSYEQYF
TGTGCCAGCAGCCAGCCTAGCGGGAGCTACGAGCAGTACTTC
>TRBD1|-|TRBJ2-1|TRBV6-5
CASSYDEGAHEQFF
TGTGCCAGCAGTTACGACGAGGGGGCGCATGAGCAGTTCTTC
>-|-|TRBJ2-1|TRBV24-1
CATSLGPGTSNEQFF
TGTGCCACCAGTTTGGGCCCCGGGACATCCAATGAGCAGTTCTTC
>TRBD2|-|TRBJ2-1|TRBV24-1
CATSDSPGLAGDSYNEQFF
TGTGCCACCAGTGATTCCCCGGGACTAGCGGGAGATAGCTACAATGAGCAGTTCTTC
>-|once|TRBJ1-2|TRBV27
CASSLSHLTSANYGYTF
TGTGCCAGCAGTTTAAGCCATCTCACTAGCGCTAACTATGGCTACACCTTC
>-|-|TRBJ1-4|TRBV18
CASSPSQGTNEKLFF
TGTGCCAGCTCACCAAGTCAGGGGACTAATGAAAAACTGTTTTTT
>TRBD1|once|TRBJ1-1|TRBV29-1
CSVTGTANTEAFF
TGCAGCGTTACCGGGACAGCGAACACTGAAGCTTTCTTT
>TRBD2|-|TRBJ2-1|TRBV7-9
CASSWTSGRVNEQFF
TGTGCCAGCAGCTGGACTAGCGGGAGGGTCAATGAGCAGTTCTTC
>TRBD1|-|TRBJ1-1|TRBV2
CASSLGQESEAFF
TGTGCCAGCAGTCTAGGACAGGAGAGTGAAGCTTTCTTT
>-|-|TRBJ2-1|TRBV14
CASSQRGVRNEQFF
TGTGCCAGCAGCCAGCGGGGAGTTAGGAATGAGCAGTTCTTC
>TRBD2|few|TRBJ2-1|TRBV6-4
CASSDSGASGSEQFF
TGTGCCAGCAGTGACTCTGGGGCTAGCGGGAGTGAGCAGTTCTTC
>-|-|TRBJ1-5|TRBV2
CASSEREGGNQPQHF
TGTGCCAGCAGTGAAAGGGAGGGGGGCAATCAGCCCCAGCATTTT
>TRBD1|-|TRBJ1-6|TRBV9
CASSVAQGGTPLHF
TGTGCCAGCAGCGTAGCACAGGGGGGGACACCCCTCCACTTT
>-|-|TRBJ2-2|TRBV18
CASYPIRDTGELFF
TGTGCCAGCTACCCGATACGAGACACCGGGGAGCTGTTTTTT
>-|-|TRBJ1-2|TRBV2
CASSGTGTQWGGYTF
TGTGCCAGCAGTGGAACCGGGACCCAGTGGGGAGGCTACACCTTC
>TRBD1|-|TRBJ1-1|TRBV6-5
CASSIEDREVKAFF
TGTGCCAGCAGTATAGAGGACAGGGAGGTAAAAGCTTTCTTT
>-|-|TRBJ2-2|TRBV3-1/TRBV3-2
CASSQGAPPDGELFF
TGTGCCAGCAGCCAAGGAGCCCCACCCGACGGGGAGCTGTTTTTT
>-|-|TRBJ1-2|TRBV7-3
CASSPHERGEDYGYTF
TGTGCCAGCAGCCCCCATGAGCGGGGGGAAGACTATGGCTACACCTTC
>TRBD2|-|TRBJ2-1|TRBV9
CASSVAHRVAGGYNEQFF
TGTGCCAGCAGCGTAGCGCATCGAGTAGCGGGAGGGTACAATGAGCAGTTCTTC
>-|-|TRBJ1-6|TRBV20-1
CSASGSGYNSPLHF
TGCAGTGCTAGTGGCTCAGGGTATAATTCACCCCTCCACTTT
>TRBD1|once|TRBJ1-4|TRBV9
CASSPEGQGIIPSQGKLFF
TGTGCCAGCAGCCCAGAGGGACAGGGAATAATTCCCTCCCAAGGAAAACTGTTTTTT
>-|-|TRBJ1-6|TRBV30
CAWGGRRAYNSPLHF
TGTGCCTGGGGGGGTCGGAGGGCCTATAATTCACCCCTCCACTTT
>-|-|TRBJ1-2|TRBV7-3
CASSLGGQWAYGYTF
TGTGCCAGCAGCTTAGGTGGACAATGGGCCTATGGCTACACCTTC
>TRBD1|-|TRBJ2-1|TRBV11-3
CASSLEGDSTQFF
TGTGCCAGCAGCTTAGAGGGGGACAGTACGCAGTTCTTC
>TRBD1|-|TRBJ2-7|TRBV24-1
CATSDLSTGENEQYF
TGTGCCACCAGTGATTTATCGACAGGGGAGAACGAGCAGTACTTC
>-|-|TRBJ1-1|TRBV30
CASQGQLEAFF
TGTGCCTCTCAGGGTCAGCTCGAAGCTTTCTTT
>TRBD1|-|TRBJ1-4|TRBV29-1
CSSRDRNEKLFF
TGCAGCAGCCGGGACAGGAATGAAAAACTGTTTTTT
>TRBD1|-|TRBJ1-4|TRBV11-3
CASSLVGTGNEKLFF
TGTGCCAGCAGCTTAGTGGGGACAGGAAATGAAAAACTGTTTTTT
>-|-|TRBJ1-5|TRBV12-3/TRBV12-4
CASRGDNQPQHF
TGTGCCAGCCGGGGGGACAATCAGCCCCAGCATTTT
>-|-|TRBJ1-1|TRBV28
CASTGTRRNTEAFF
TGTGCCAGCACCGGGACTCGGAGGAACACTGAAGCTTTCTTT
>TRBD2|-|TRBJ2-3|TRBV2
CASSGIERGYTDTQYF
TGTGCCAGCAGTGGGATCGAGCGGGGTTACACAGATACGCAGTATTTT
>-|-|TRBJ2-2|TRBV19
CASSIYRGTGELFF
TGTGCCAGTAGTATATACCGGGGCACCGGGGAGCTGTTTTTT
>-|once|TRBJ1-1|TRBV9
CASSPGPVGTEAFF
TGTGCCAGCAGCCCCGGTCCGGTGGGGACTGAAGCTTTCTTT
>-|-|TRBJ2-7|TRBV7-8
CASSLVLARGLYEQYF
TGTGCCAGCAGCTTAGTCCTCGCTAGGGGGTTATACGAGCAGTACTTC
>-|-|TRBJ1-1|TRBV3-1/TRBV3-2
CASTARGMNTEAFF
TGTGCCAGCACAGCACGGGGCATGAACACTGAAGCTTTCTTT
>-|once|TRBJ1-4|TRBV10-3
CAISEMGITNEKLFF
TGTGCCATCAGTGAAATGGGGATCACTAATGAAAAACTGTTTTTT
>TRBD1|-|TRBJ1-5|TRBV12-5
CASGPQGAGSQPQHF
TGTGCTAGTGGTCCCCAGGGGGCGGGTTCACAGCCCCAGCATTTT
>-|-|TRBJ2-5|TRBV10-2
CAALGRQETQYF
TGCGCCGCCCTGGGGCGGCAAGAGACCCAGTACTTC
>TRBD1|few|TRBJ1-2|TRBV18
CASSRSGTDTSYTF
TGTGCCAGCTCACGTAGCGGGACAGATACCTCCTACACCTTC
>-|-|TRBJ2-7|TRBV19
CASSTTGRAGEQYF
TGTGCCAGTAGTACCACCGGCAGGGCCGGCGAGCAGTACTTC
>-|-|TRBJ1-2|TRBV28
CASSSNPRTMGGYTF
TGTGCCAGCAGTTCGAACCCGCGGACAATGGGGGGCTACACCTTC
>-|-|TRBJ1-1|TRBV27
CASSLSAEMNTEAFF
TGTGCCAGCAGTTTATCGGCGGAGATGAACACTGAAGCTTTCTTT
>-|-|TRBJ2-6|TRBV6-6
CASSYSPGANVLTF
TGTGCCAGCAGTTATTCCCCAGGGGCCAACGTCCTGACTTTC
>-|-|TRBJ1-1|TRBV3-1/TRBV3-2
CASSQEQVAVTEAFF
TGTGCCAGCAGCCAAGAACAGGTTGCTGTCACTGAAGCTTTCTTT
>-|-|TRBJ1-2|TRBV29-1
CSVPVAGIDYGYTF
TGCAGCGTCCCTGTAGCGGGGATAGACTATGGCTACACCTTC
>-|-|TRBJ2-5|TRBV28
CASSFPVGGAETQYF
TGTGCCAGCAGTTTCCCCGTGGGGGGGGCGGAGACCCAGTACTTC
>-|once|TRBJ2-5|TRBV27
CASRITFWGETQYF
TGTGCCAGCAGAATTACTTTCTGGGGAGAGACCCAGTACTTC
>TRBD1|-|TRBJ1-5|TRBV2
CASSAAGGSNQPQHF
TGTGCCAGCAGCGCCGCAGGGGGTAGCAATCAGCCCCAGCATTTT
>-|-|TRBJ2-7|TRBV9
CASGHSDYEQYF
TGTGCCAGTGGGCATAGCGACTACGAGCAGTACTTC
>TRBD2|-|TRBJ2-1|TRBV5-4
CASSRTVGLVYNEQFF
TGTGCCAGCAGCCGTACCGTAGGACTAGTTTACAATGAGCAGTTCTTC
>TRBD1|few|TRBJ2-7|TRBV7-9
CASSSRTGWGEQYF
TGTGCCAGCAGCTCACGGACAGGATGGGGAGAGCAGTACTTC